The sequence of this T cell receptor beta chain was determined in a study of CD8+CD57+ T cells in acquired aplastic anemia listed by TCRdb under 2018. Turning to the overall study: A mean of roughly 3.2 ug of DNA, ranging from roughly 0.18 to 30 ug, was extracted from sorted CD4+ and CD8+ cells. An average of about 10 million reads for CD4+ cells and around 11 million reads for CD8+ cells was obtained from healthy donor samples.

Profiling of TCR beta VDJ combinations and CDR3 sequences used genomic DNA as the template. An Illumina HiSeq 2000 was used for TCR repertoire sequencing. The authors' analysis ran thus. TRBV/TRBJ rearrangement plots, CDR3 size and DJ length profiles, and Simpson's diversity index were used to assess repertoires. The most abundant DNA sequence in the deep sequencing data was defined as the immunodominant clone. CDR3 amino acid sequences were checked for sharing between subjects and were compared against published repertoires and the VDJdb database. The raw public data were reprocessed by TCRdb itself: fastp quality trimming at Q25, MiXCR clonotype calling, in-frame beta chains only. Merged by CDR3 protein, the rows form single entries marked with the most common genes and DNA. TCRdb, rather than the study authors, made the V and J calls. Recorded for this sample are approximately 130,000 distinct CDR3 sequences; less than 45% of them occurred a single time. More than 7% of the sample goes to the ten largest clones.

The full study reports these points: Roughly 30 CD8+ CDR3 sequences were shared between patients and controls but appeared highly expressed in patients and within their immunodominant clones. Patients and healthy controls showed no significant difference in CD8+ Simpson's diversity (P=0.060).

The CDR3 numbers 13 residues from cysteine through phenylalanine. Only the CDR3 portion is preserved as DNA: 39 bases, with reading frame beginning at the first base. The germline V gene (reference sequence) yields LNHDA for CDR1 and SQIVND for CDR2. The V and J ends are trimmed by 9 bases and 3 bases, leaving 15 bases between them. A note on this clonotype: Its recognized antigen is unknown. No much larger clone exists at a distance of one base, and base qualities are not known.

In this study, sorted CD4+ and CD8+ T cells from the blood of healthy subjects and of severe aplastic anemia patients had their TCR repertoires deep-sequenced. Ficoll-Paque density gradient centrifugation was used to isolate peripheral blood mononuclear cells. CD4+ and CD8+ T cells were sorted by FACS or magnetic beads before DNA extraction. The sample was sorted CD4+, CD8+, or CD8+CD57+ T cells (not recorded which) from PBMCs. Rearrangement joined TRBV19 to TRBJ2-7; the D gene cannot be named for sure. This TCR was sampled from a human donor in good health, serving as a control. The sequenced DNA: TGTGCCAGCGGCGGAAGGGATAACTACGAGCAGTACTTC. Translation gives CASGGRDNYEQYF.